Listed below are T cell receptor beta chains from one sample, sequenced in a study of blood T cell repertoires in COVID-19. The data were produced by immunoSEQ multiplex PCR, yet TCRdb's version contains in-frame clones alone and is incomplete. The sample has roughly 30,000 clones, more than 85% seen once. The sample comprised peripheral blood. Every receptor here comes from a man in his sixties with acute or convalescent COVID-19. CDR3s include the opening cysteine and the closing phenylalanine or tryptophan. Each record gives: J gene, V gene, clone size, D gene, CDR3 DNA, CDR3 protein. The D gene is left open where the match is weak. Not all rows give a size; the values are once, few, many and, for expanded clones, a class.

J gene: TRBJ1-1; V gene: TRBV7-9; clone size: few; D gene: .; CDR3 DNA: TGTGCCAGCAGCTTAGGGGGGCTTGAAGCTTTCTTT; CDR3 protein: CASSLGGLEAFF
J gene: TRBJ2-3; V gene: TRBV4-1; clone size: .; D gene: TRBD2; CDR3 DNA: TGCGCCAGCAGCCAAGATGCCCCCACTAGCGGGAGCCCGTATACGCAGTATTTT; CDR3 protein: CASSQDAPTSGSPYTQYF
J gene: TRBJ2-1; V gene: TRBV7-2; clone size: .; D gene: .; CDR3 DNA: TGTGCCAGCAGCTCCCGGGACACGTACAATGAGCAGTTCTTC; CDR3 protein: CASSSRDTYNEQFF
J gene: TRBJ2-1; V gene: TRBV21-1; clone size: .; D gene: .; CDR3 DNA: TGTGCCAGCAGCGGGGCGGGAGGGACGACCGATGAGCAGTTCTTC; CDR3 protein: CASSGAGGTTDEQFF
J gene: TRBJ1-6; V gene: TRBV30; clone size: medium-sized; D gene: .; CDR3 DNA: TGTGCCTGGTCGGGGGGGAGTGATTCACCCCTCCACTTT; CDR3 protein: CAWSGGSDSPLHF
J gene: TRBJ1-1; V gene: TRBV11-1; clone size: .; D gene: .; CDR3 DNA: TGTGCCAGCAGCTTAGCCCGGGACTTAGGAGGGGCTTTCTTT; CDR3 protein: CASSLARDLGGAFF
J gene: TRBJ2-5; V gene: TRBV15; clone size: .; D gene: .; CDR3 DNA: TGTGCCACCAGGGACTTCCAAGAGACCCAGTACTTC; CDR3 protein: CATRDFQETQYF
J gene: TRBJ2-2; V gene: TRBV24-1; clone size: .; D gene: TRBD1; CDR3 DNA: TGTGCCACCAGTGATTGGGGGACAGGGAACACCGGGGAGCTGTTTTTT; CDR3 protein: CATSDWGTGNTGELFF
J gene: TRBJ1-2; V gene: TRBV5-1; clone size: .; D gene: TRBD1; CDR3 DNA: TGCGCCAGCAGCGCCTCCACCGGACAGGGGGCTAAGGACTACACCTTC; CDR3 protein: CASSASTGQGAKDYTF
J gene: TRBJ1-5; V gene: TRBV5-6; clone size: .; D gene: TRBD1; CDR3 DNA: TGTGCCAGCAGCTTGGGCTGGACAGGGGGTAATCAGCCCCAGCATTTT; CDR3 protein: CASSLGWTGGNQPQHF
J gene: TRBJ2-7; V gene: TRBV10-3; clone size: .; D gene: TRBD1; CDR3 DNA: TGTGCCATCAGGGGGGACAGCCCAGGCTACGAGCAGTACTTC; CDR3 protein: CAIRGDSPGYEQYF
J gene: TRBJ1-4; V gene: TRBV5-1; clone size: .; D gene: TRBD1; CDR3 DNA: TGCGCCAGCAGCCCTGACAGGGATGGTGAAAAACTGTTTTTT; CDR3 protein: CASSPDRDGEKLFF
J gene: TRBJ2-7; V gene: TRBV18; clone size: .; D gene: TRBD2; CDR3 DNA: TGTGCCAGCTCACCACCACTAGCGGGGAACTACGAGCAGTACTTC; CDR3 protein: CASSPPLAGNYEQYF
J gene: TRBJ2-7; V gene: TRBV18; clone size: .; D gene: TRBD1; CDR3 DNA: TGTGCCAGCTCACAGGGGGACAGGGACACCTACGAGCAGTACTTC; CDR3 protein: CASSQGDRDTYEQYF
J gene: TRBJ1-2; V gene: TRBV9; clone size: .; D gene: .; CDR3 DNA: TGTGCCAGCAGCCCAGCAGGGATTAACTATGGCTACACCTTC; CDR3 protein: CASSPAGINYGYTF
J gene: TRBJ1-6; V gene: TRBV29-1; clone size: .; D gene: .; CDR3 DNA: TGCAGCGTTCGTCAGGGTGGTAATTCACCCCTCCACTTT; CDR3 protein: CSVRQGGNSPLHF
J gene: TRBJ1-2; V gene: TRBV10-1; clone size: .; D gene: .; CDR3 DNA: TGCGCCGCCTGCGGGGGGGGCTGTAACTATGGCTACACCTTC; CDR3 protein: CAACGGGCNYGYTF
J gene: TRBJ1-2; V gene: TRBV9; clone size: .; D gene: TRBD1; CDR3 DNA: TGTGCCAGCAGCGCCCACAGGACAGGATCTAACTATGGCTACACCTTC; CDR3 protein: CASSAHRTGSNYGYTF
J gene: TRBJ1-2; V gene: TRBV18; clone size: .; D gene: .; CDR3 DNA: TGTGCCAGCTCACCACTGGCGGACTACTATGGCTACACCTTC; CDR3 protein: CASSPLADYYGYTF
J gene: TRBJ2-2; V gene: TRBV19; clone size: .; D gene: .; CDR3 DNA: TGTGCCAGTAGTATCAGCAGGGGACGGCCCGGGGAGCTGTTTTTT; CDR3 protein: CASSISRGRPGELFF
J gene: TRBJ2-7; V gene: TRBV7-2; clone size: few; D gene: .; CDR3 DNA: TGTGCCAGCAGCCTCCAAATGGGCCCATACGAGCAGTACTTC; CDR3 protein: CASSLQMGPYEQYF
J gene: TRBJ2-3; V gene: TRBV6-5; clone size: .; D gene: TRBD2; CDR3 DNA: TGTGCCAGCAGTCCGGGGGGGATCGATACGCAGTATTTT; CDR3 protein: CASSPGGIDTQYF
J gene: TRBJ2-1; V gene: TRBV6-5; clone size: .; D gene: TRBD2; CDR3 DNA: TGTGCCATCCTAGCGGGCGTGTACAATGAGCAGTTCTTC; CDR3 protein: CAILAGVYNEQFF
J gene: TRBJ1-5; V gene: TRBV27; clone size: .; D gene: .; CDR3 DNA: TGTGCCAGCAGTTTCCCGGAGGGGCCCCAGCATTTT; CDR3 protein: CASSFPEGPQHF
J gene: TRBJ1-5; V gene: TRBV3-1/TRBV3-2; clone size: .; D gene: .; CDR3 DNA: TGTGCCAGCAGCCATTTCTATAGCAATCAGCCCCAGCATTTT; CDR3 protein: CASSHFYSNQPQHF
J gene: TRBJ1-2; V gene: TRBV12-3/TRBV12-4; clone size: .; D gene: .; CDR3 DNA: TGTGCCAGCAGTTTTGAGTGGGGGGATGGCTACACCTTC; CDR3 protein: CASSFEWGDGYTF
J gene: TRBJ2-6; V gene: TRBV28; clone size: .; D gene: .; CDR3 DNA: TGTGCCAGCAGTCTTTTTCAAGGGGTCTCTGGGGCCAACGTCCTGACTTTC; CDR3 protein: CASSLFQGVSGANVLTF
J gene: TRBJ2-7; V gene: TRBV5-4; clone size: .; D gene: TRBD2; CDR3 DNA: TGTGCCAGCAGCCCCGGACTAGCGGGAGGGTCCTACGAGCAGTACTTC; CDR3 protein: CASSPGLAGGSYEQYF
J gene: TRBJ1-5; V gene: TRBV6-1; clone size: .; D gene: .; CDR3 DNA: TGTGCCAGCAGTGAAGAGCCTCGGGGATCTCAGCCCCAGCATTTT; CDR3 protein: CASSEEPRGSQPQHF
J gene: TRBJ1-1; V gene: TRBV4-3; clone size: .; D gene: TRBD1; CDR3 DNA: TGCGCCAGCAGCCCTCGACAGGGGATTTACGCTGAAGCTTTCTTT; CDR3 protein: CASSPRQGIYAEAFF
J gene: TRBJ2-1; V gene: TRBV6-2/TRBV6-3; clone size: .; D gene: .; CDR3 DNA: TGTGCCAGCAGTTACACAGCCCGTGGGGGCGACAATGAGCAGTTCTTC; CDR3 protein: CASSYTARGGDNEQFF
J gene: TRBJ1-1; V gene: TRBV2; clone size: .; D gene: TRBD1; CDR3 DNA: TGTGCCAGTTACAGGGGCTCTGAAGCTTTCTTT; CDR3 protein: CASYRGSEAFF
J gene: TRBJ2-1; V gene: TRBV27; clone size: .; D gene: TRBD2; CDR3 DNA: TGTGCCAGCAGTTCCCGGGCGCGGGAGGGCTCCTACAATGAGCAGTTCTTC; CDR3 protein: CASSSRAREGSYNEQFF
J gene: TRBJ1-6; V gene: TRBV28; clone size: .; D gene: TRBD1; CDR3 DNA: TGTGCCAGCAGTTTAAACCCCCCCGGGACAGGGTACAGTTCACCCCTCCACTTT; CDR3 protein: CASSLNPPGTGYSSPLHF
J gene: TRBJ2-7; V gene: TRBV27; clone size: .; D gene: TRBD1; CDR3 DNA: TGTGCCAGCAGTAAACAGGGGATTCCCTACGAGCAGTACTTC; CDR3 protein: CASSKQGIPYEQYF
J gene: TRBJ1-1; V gene: TRBV2; clone size: .; D gene: TRBD1; CDR3 DNA: TGTGCCAGCAGCCCACAGGGGACTCGGACTGAAGCTTTCTTT; CDR3 protein: CASSPQGTRTEAFF
J gene: TRBJ2-2; V gene: TRBV18; clone size: few; D gene: .; CDR3 DNA: TGTGCCAGCTCCCCCAGTCGGGGGAGAGGCACCGGGGAGCTGTTTTTT; CDR3 protein: CASSPSRGRGTGELFF
J gene: TRBJ2-1; V gene: TRBV30; clone size: .; D gene: TRBD2; CDR3 DNA: TGTGCCTGGAGTCCGAAACCCGGACTAGCGGGAGTACCTCGGCAGTTCTTC; CDR3 protein: CAWSPKPGLAGVPRQFF
J gene: TRBJ1-2; V gene: TRBV6-1; clone size: .; D gene: .; CDR3 DNA: TGTGCCAGCAGTGATATACGTCAGTATGGCTACACCTTC; CDR3 protein: CASSDIRQYGYTF
J gene: TRBJ2-5; V gene: TRBV5-1; clone size: .; D gene: TRBD2; CDR3 DNA: TGCGCCAGCAGCCCCCGGACATCGGGGGGGGGAGAGACCCAGTACTTC; CDR3 protein: CASSPRTSGGGETQYF
J gene: TRBJ2-2; V gene: TRBV28; clone size: .; D gene: TRBD1; CDR3 DNA: TGTGCCAGCAGTTCCCGGGACAGGGGCCCCGGGGAGCTGTTTTTT; CDR3 protein: CASSSRDRGPGELFF
J gene: TRBJ2-1; V gene: TRBV5-1; clone size: .; D gene: .; CDR3 DNA: TGCGCCAGCAGCCTTATTATAAATGAGCAGTTCTTC; CDR3 protein: CASSLIINEQFF
J gene: TRBJ2-5; V gene: TRBV27; clone size: .; D gene: .; CDR3 DNA: TGTGCCAGCAGCCCCAGGGCCTACCAAGAGACCCAGTACTTC; CDR3 protein: CASSPRAYQETQYF
J gene: TRBJ2-3; V gene: TRBV30; clone size: .; D gene: TRBD1; CDR3 DNA: TGTGCCTGGAGGAGGACAGGGGACACAGATACGCAGTATTTT; CDR3 protein: CAWRRTGDTDTQYF
J gene: TRBJ1-4; V gene: TRBV12-3/TRBV12-4; clone size: .; D gene: TRBD1; CDR3 DNA: TGTGCCAGCAGTCCAGGACAGGGACTCTTGTTTTTT; CDR3 protein: CASSPGQGLLFF
J gene: TRBJ1-2; V gene: TRBV6-2/TRBV6-3; clone size: .; D gene: .; CDR3 DNA: TGTGCCAGCAGTTACGGGCAGGCGGGCTACACCTTC; CDR3 protein: CASSYGQAGYTF
J gene: TRBJ2-7; V gene: TRBV28; clone size: .; D gene: TRBD1; CDR3 DNA: TGTGCCAGTTCAGGCCGGGACAGGGTCTACGAGCAGTACTTC; CDR3 protein: CASSGRDRVYEQYF
J gene: TRBJ2-7; V gene: TRBV6-6; clone size: few; D gene: TRBD2; CDR3 DNA: TGTGCCAGCAGTTTTACCAGCGGGAGCTCATCCGAGCAGTACTTC; CDR3 protein: CASSFTSGSSSEQYF
J gene: TRBJ1-5; V gene: TRBV10-3; clone size: .; D gene: TRBD1; CDR3 DNA: TGTGCCATCAGTGAGTCACCCCCGACAGGGGCGAGCAATCAGCCCCAGCATTTT; CDR3 protein: CAISESPPTGASNQPQHF
J gene: TRBJ1-5; V gene: TRBV27; clone size: few; D gene: .; CDR3 DNA: TGTGCCAGCAGTTTGTGGCAGGGCAATCAGCCCCAGCATTTT; CDR3 protein: CASSLWQGNQPQHF
J gene: TRBJ1-5; V gene: TRBV7-8; clone size: .; D gene: TRBD1; CDR3 DNA: TGTGCCAGCAGCTTAGTTGGTTCAGACAGGGGCCGCAGAAATCAGCCCCAGCATTTT; CDR3 protein: CASSLVGSDRGRRNQPQHF
J gene: TRBJ1-5; V gene: TRBV2; clone size: .; D gene: TRBD1; CDR3 DNA: TGTGCCAGCGGGACAGGGAGGAATCAGCCCCAGCATTTT; CDR3 protein: CASGTGRNQPQHF
J gene: TRBJ2-6; V gene: TRBV28; clone size: .; D gene: .; CDR3 DNA: TGTGCCAGCAGCCCGATCGCTTGGACTTCTGGGGCCAACGTCCTGACTTTC; CDR3 protein: CASSPIAWTSGANVLTF
J gene: TRBJ2-5; V gene: TRBV3-1/TRBV3-2; clone size: .; D gene: .; CDR3 DNA: TGTGCCAGCAGCCGGCGAACAGCGACCCAGTACTTC; CDR3 protein: CASSRRTATQYF
J gene: TRBJ1-1; V gene: TRBV24-1; clone size: .; D gene: TRBD1; CDR3 DNA: TGTGCCACCAGTGAATCGGACAGGGTCACTGAAGCTTTCTTT; CDR3 protein: CATSESDRVTEAFF
J gene: TRBJ1-3; V gene: TRBV7-6; clone size: .; D gene: .; CDR3 DNA: TGTGCCAGCAGCTTAACTTTTGGACAGTCATACTCTGGAAACACCATATATTTT; CDR3 protein: CASSLTFGQSYSGNTIYF
J gene: TRBJ1-5; V gene: TRBV15; clone size: few; D gene: .; CDR3 DNA: TGTGCCACCAGCAGAGGAGGGTCAGGGGATCAGCCCCAGCATTTT; CDR3 protein: CATSRGGSGDQPQHF
J gene: TRBJ1-4; V gene: TRBV7-2; clone size: .; D gene: TRBD1; CDR3 DNA: TGTGCCAGCAGCCCCCGACAGGGACGGGAAAAACTGTTTTTT; CDR3 protein: CASSPRQGREKLFF
J gene: TRBJ2-5; V gene: TRBV11-2; clone size: .; D gene: .; CDR3 DNA: TGTGCCAGCAGGCTAGCAGGACAGAAAGAGACCCAGTACTTC; CDR3 protein: CASRLAGQKETQYF